These 22 T cell receptor beta chains share one sample of origin, sequenced in a study of blood T cell repertoires in COVID-19. Generated by immunoSEQ multiplex PCR, the TCRdb table keeps only in-frame clones and is missing some. The repertoire holds fewer than 120,000 clones, roughly 76% seen once, with approximately 8% in the top ten. Material: peripheral blood. The receptors shown here come from an older woman with acute or convalescent COVID-19.

V gene TRBV6-5 combines with J gene TRBJ2-7, with TRBD1 identical over 9 bases. Germline V CDR1 and CDR2: MNHEY, SVGAGI. The CDR3 runs to 15 residues. V lost 5 bases and J lost 2; bases outside the gene matches: 7. The CDR3 spells CASSPTGTGTYEQYF. CDR3 DNA: TGTGCCAGCAGTCCCACCGGGACAGGGACCTACGAGCAGTACTTC.

The chain uses TRBV9 and TRBJ2-5, with D perhaps TRBD2 (5 bases). This CDR3 comprises 16 residues. Trimming removed 0 bases from V and 5 bases from J, with 17 bases in between. Per the germline V gene, CDR1 is SGDLS and CDR2 is YYNGEE. As DNA, the CDR3 is TGTGCCAGCAGCGTAGGCGCGGCAGCTCCGGGGGAGACCCAGTACTTC. As protein: CASSVGAAAPGETQYF.

This clone was seen a handful of times. This specimen includes other DNA sequences encoding the same CDR3. The J gene is TRBJ2-7, the V gene TRBV2, with D perhaps matching TRBD1 (5 bases). CDR1 is SNHLY and CDR2 is FYNNEI in the germline V gene. V lost 5 bases, J lost 5 bases, and 10 bases lay in between. The CDR3 sequence is 12 residues long. In nucleotides, the CDR3 is TGTGCCAGCAGTAGGGGTGGGGACGAGCAGTACTTC. This encodes CASSRGGDEQYF.

This clone was seen only a few times. The chain joins TRBV18 to TRBJ1-3, with 7 bases identical to TRBD1. This CDR3 spans 15 amino acids. V gave up 6 bases and J gave up 1 base; unmatched junction bases: 6. The germline CDR1 and CDR2 sequences are KGHSH and LQKENI. The CDR3 loop reads CASSPTGLSGNTIYF. DNA for the CDR3: TGTGCCAGCTCGCCGACAGGGCTGTCTGGAAACACCATATATTTT.

This clone appeared many times. V gene TRBV7-9 combines with J gene TRBJ2-7; no firm D call. The germline V and J ends were trimmed by 2 bases and 6 bases, with 8 bases remaining between them. CDR1 and CDR2 (germline): SEHNR, FQNEAQ (reference sequence). The CDR3 runs to 12 residues. CDR3 sequence reads: CASSLLFGEQYF. The CDR3 nucleotides are TGTGCCAGCAGCTTACTTTTCGGCGAGCAGTACTTC.

This clone was seen a handful of times. The genes are TRBV4-3 and TRBJ2-7; 10 positions agree with TRBD1. The CDR3 has 15 amino acids. CDR1 and CDR2 from the germline V gene are LGHNA and YSLEER. Losses at the gene ends were 1 base for V and 5 bases for J; bases not matched to a gene: 5. CDR3 coding DNA: TGCGCCAGCAGCCAAGCCGGGACAGGGGTCCACGAGCAGTACTTC. It specifies CASSQAGTGVHEQYF.

V usage is TRBV27 and J usage is TRBJ2-2, with 9 bases matching TRBD1. The germline V gene has CDR1 MNHEY and CDR2 SMNVEV (reference sequence). The length of the CDR3 is 16 residues. V dropped 5 bases and J dropped 4; count of bases not matched to a gene: 8. The CDR3 coding sequence is TGTGCCAGCAGTCTAATAACAGGGGGCTCCACCGGGGAGCTGTTTTTT. It codes for CASSLITGGSTGELFF.

A few counts support this clone. This chain links TRBV11-2 with TRBJ1-2; tentative D call: TRBD1 (6 bases). Trimming took off 1 base at V and 8 bases at J, with 23 bases between the two ends. CDR1 and CDR2 (germline): SGHAT, FQNNGV. The CDR3 totals 17 residues. CDR3 residues: CASSLVASDRLLGGYTF. DNA for the CDR3: TGTGCCAGCAGCTTAGTAGCTTCGGACAGATTACTTGGAGGCTACACCTTC.

The chain has TRBV6-2 or TRBV6-3 and TRBJ2-1; 11 nucleotides match TRBD2. The junction had 6 bases not matched to a gene; V was cut back by 4 bases and J by 7 bases. This CDR3 spans 15 amino acids. Germline CDR1 MNHEY, CDR2 SVGEGT. In DNA form, the CDR3 reads TGTGCCAGCAGTTCTCTAGCGGGGGGAACAAATGAGCAGTTCTTC. This sequence encodes CASSSLAGGTNEQFF.

This clone was counted between two and nine times. The V call is TRBV6-2 or TRBV6-3, the J call TRBJ2-5; 9 bases align to TRBD2. The CDR3 has 15 amino acids. Germline lookup yields CDR1 MNHEY and CDR2 SVGEGT. V shed 4 bases, J shed 1 base, and the junction held 4 bases outside the gene matches. The CDR3 reads CASSSQRGAQETQYF. The CDR3 nucleotides are TGTGCCAGCAGTTCCCAGCGGGGGGCCCAAGAGACCCAGTACTTC.

The gene calls are TRBV11-2 and TRBJ2-3; a possible D gene is TRBD1 (5 bases). The length of the CDR3 is 14 residues. V lost 2 bases and J lost 3, with 9 bases in between. Germline V gene data show CDR1 as SGHAT and CDR2 as FQNNGV. CDR3 protein: CASSLNAGTDTQYF. In nucleotides, the CDR3 is TGTGCCAGCAGCTTAAATGCAGGGACAGATACGCAGTATTTT. The variable domain in full, with the rest retrieved from reference TRBV11-2 and TRBJ2-3, is EAGVAQSPRYKIIEKRQSVAFWCNPISGHATLYWYQQILGQGPKLLIQFQNNGVVDDSQLPKDRFSAERLKGVDSTLKIQPAKLEDSAVYLCASSLNAGTDTQYFGPGTRLTVL.

CDR3 coding DNA: TGTGCCAGCAGTTCACCCCAGGGGGCATGGGGTGAAAAACTGTTTTTT. Encoded protein: CASSSPQGAWGEKLFF. The rearrangement joins TRBV28 to TRBJ1-4, with TRBD1 matching 8 bases. This CDR3 is 16 amino acids long. J gave up 7 bases and V 4 bases, and 11 bases lay outside the gene matches. Germline V CDR1 and CDR2: MDHEN, SYDVKM.

The chain carries TRBV6-1 and TRBJ2-4; weak D call: TRBD1 (5 bases). Trimming took 1 base from V and 1 from J, leaving 11 bases between them. The CDR3 is 16 residues long. Germline V lookup: CDR1 MNHNS, CDR2 SASEGT. CDR3 sequence reads: CASSEGSQGAKNIQYF. The CDR3, as DNA: TGTGCCAGCAGTGAAGGGTCCCAGGGTGCCAAAAACATTCAGTACTTC.

V usage is TRBV28 and J usage is TRBJ1-1; D ambiguous. V lost 4 bases and J lost 4, with 16 bases in between. This CDR3 spans 15 amino acids. Germline loops: CDR1 MDHEN, CDR2 SYDVKM. The CDR3 here is CASSSPRRRGTEAFF. CDR3 sequence (DNA): TGTGCCAGCAGTTCGCCACGGAGGCGAGGCACTGAAGCTTTCTTT.

The chain joins TRBV5-5 to TRBJ1-3; 7 bases line up with TRBD1. The length of the CDR3 is 14 residues. Germline V CDR1 and CDR2: SGHKS, YYEKEE (reference sequence). The V and J ends lost 0 bases and 4 bases, in that order; junction bases with no gene match: 1. In DNA, the CDR3 is TGTGCCAGCAGCTTGGTGACAGGGGGAAACACCATATATTTT. Residues: CASSLVTGGNTIYF. Variable domain in full (rest from reference TRBV5-5 and TRBJ1-3): DAGVTQSPTHLIKTRGQQVTLRCSPISGHKSVSWYQQVLGQGPQFIFQYYEKEERGRGNFPDRFSARQFPNYSSELNVNALLLGDSALYLCASSLVTGGNTIYFGEGSWLTVV.

The genes are TRBV7-9 and TRBJ2-3; 8 bases match TRBD2. Germline V gene sequence: CDR1 SEHNR, CDR2 FQNEAQ (reference sequence). The CDR3 runs to 14 residues. The trim removed 3 bases at V and 5 bases at J, leaving 4 bases unmatched. The CDR3 DNA reads as TGTGCCAGCAGCTTTAGCGGGGTCGGAGATACGCAGTATTTT. This sequence encodes CASSFSGVGDTQYF. The full variable domain, in which reference TRBV7-9 and TRBJ2-3 provide the parts outside the CDR3, is DTGVSQNPRHKITKRGQNVTFRCDPISEHNRLYWYRQTLGQGPEFLTYFQNEAQLEKSRLLSDRFSAERPKGSFSTLEIQRTEQGDSAMYLCASSFSGVGDTQYFGPGTRLTVL.

The V gene is TRBV24-1, the J gene TRBJ1-4; D is unclear. This CDR3 region has 13 residues. Germline values: CDR1 KGHDR, CDR2 SFDVKD. The V and J ends lost 7 bases and 8 bases respectively, with 13 bases between them. Here the CDR3 reads CATSARGSEKLFF. Written as DNA, the CDR3 is TGTGCCACCAGCGCGCGGGGAAGCGAAAAACTGTTTTTT.

This clone came up once. V is TRBV3-1 (or the pseudogene TRBV3-2) and J is TRBJ1-5; D is perhaps TRBD1 (6 bases). The CDR3 has 15 amino acids. CDR1 is LGHDT and CDR2 is YNNKEL in the germline V gene (reference sequence). Trimming left V 1 base short and J 3 bases short, with 10 bases between. The CDR3 is CASSQGAGVNQPQHF. CDR3 nucleotides: TGTGCCAGCAGCCAAGGTGCAGGGGTCAATCAGCCCCAGCATTTT.

This chain connects TRBV6-1 to TRBJ2-1; D is possibly TRBD1 (5 bases). Germline V lookup: CDR1 MNHNS, CDR2 SASEGT. This CDR3 is built from 16 residues. V was pared by 1 base and J by 7 bases, with 17 bases between. CDR3 sequence reads: CASSEGSVVRANEQFF. CDR3 coding DNA: TGTGCCAGCAGTGAAGGGTCGGTGGTCAGGGCAAATGAGCAGTTCTTC.

The rearrangement links TRBV6-5 to TRBJ1-6, with D perhaps matching TRBD1 (6 bases). Trimming stripped 6 bases from V and 13 bases from J, with 13 bases between. The CDR3 covers 12 residues. The germline V gene has CDR1 MNHEY and CDR2 SVGAGI. The CDR3 DNA is TGTGCCAGCAGCGAGACAGGCACCCCCCTCCACTTT. This sequence encodes CASSETGTPLHF.

Remarks on this clone: Other nucleotide sequences from this sample produce the same CDR3. This rearrangement joins TRBV30 to TRBJ1-3; D remains ambiguous. V lost 0 bases to trimming and J lost 4 bases, with 4 bases between them. Germline V gene lookup returns CDR1 GTSNPN and CDR2 SVGIG (reference sequence). This CDR3 region has 12 residues. The CDR3 region is CAWSVEGNTIYF. The CDR3 DNA sequence: TGTGCCTGGAGTGTTGAGGGAAACACCATATATTTT.

The V gene is TRBV6-5, the J gene TRBJ1-5, with D possibly matching TRBD1 (5 bases). Germline V gene sequence: CDR1 MNHEY, CDR2 SVGAGI. The ends were cut back, 6 bases at V and 3 bases at J, with 15 bases in the middle. This CDR3 region has 15 residues. CDR3 sequence (DNA): TGTGCCAGCAGACCGACAGAAAACCTCAATCAGCCCCAGCATTTT. Translated, it gives CASRPTENLNQPQHF.